These 7 T cell receptor beta chains were all obtained from the same sample, sequenced in a study of human T cells and chemical hapten exposure. The time point here: patch test 1, 2 weeks after DPC sensitization. Treatment given: therapeutic diphenylcyclopropenone sensitization with weekly scalp DPC. A single record per CDR3 protein comes from TCRdb applying MiXCR to the RACE reads. The table records some 180,000 distinct CDR3 sequences, approximately 20% of them present only once. Sequenced here: whole blood, sampled in connection with sensitization to the hapten diphenylcyclopropenone (DPC). These receptors were taken from a woman in her 50s with alopecia areata. Some clones in this sample may be carry-over from other donors' samples.

A few counts support this clonotype. This chain uses TRBV7-2 with TRBJ1-5; D is uncertain. The CDR3 is 15 residues long. Trimming took off 5 bases at V and 3 bases at J, with 14 bases between the two ends. CDR1 SGHTA and CDR2 FQGNSA come from the germline V gene. Written as DNA, the CDR3 is TGTGCCAGCAGCGAATCTCGGTCCTCCAATCAGCCCCAGCATTTT. It is translated as CASSESRSSNQPQHF.

Written as DNA, the CDR3 is TGTGCCAGCAGCCCCCTTCGGACAGGGGTAACCGGGGAGCTGTTTTTT. As protein: CASSPLRTGVTGELFF. The chain has TRBV7-9 and TRBJ2-2; 9 positions agree with TRBD1. The J segment lost 5 bases and the V segment lost 5 bases, leaving 9 bases of the junction unmatched. The CDR3 extends over 16 amino acids. Germline V gene lookup returns CDR1 SEHNR and CDR2 FQNEAQ (reference sequence).

For this clonotype: Mismatch with germline at one junction end may stem from a read error. The chain is built from TRBV11-2 and TRBJ2-5; TRBD2 matches 9 bases. The CDR3 is made up of 15 amino acids. The germline V gene has CDR1 SGHAT and CDR2 FQNNGV. The CDR3 sequence: CASRLARAGGETQYF. CDR3 nucleotides: TGTGCCAGCAGGTTAGCAAGAGCGGGAGGAGAGACCCAGTACTTC.

The CDR3 reads CASSLWLGQGTNQPQHF. Written as DNA, the CDR3 is TGTGCCAGCAGCCTCTGGCTTGGACAGGGTACCAATCAGCCCCAGCATTTT. V is TRBV28 and J is TRBJ1-5; the match to TRBD1 covers 8 bases. Looked up from germline, CDR1 is MDHEN and CDR2 is SYDVKM. The CDR3 has 17 amino acids. The trim removed 6 bases at V and 3 bases at J, leaving 13 bases unmatched.

This sequence joins TRBV6-1 and TRBJ2-7; 14 bases fit TRBD2. CDR3 length: 14 amino acids. Germline CDR1 reads MNHNS; CDR2 reads SASEGT. The J segment lost 4 bases and the V segment lost 7 bases, leaving 3 bases of the junction unmatched. For the CDR3, the DNA is TGTGCCAGCACCAGGACTAGCGGGGGGTACGAGCAGTACTTC. Translation: CASTRTSGGYEQYF.

This chain connects TRBV12-3 or TRBV12-4 to TRBJ1-4; D unresolved. Deletions cut 6 bases from V and 12 bases from J, with 14 bases between. The CDR3 has 12 amino acids. CDR3 sequence reads: CASSPTPVELFF. The CDR3 DNA follows: TGTGCCAGCAGCCCAACCCCGGTGGAACTGTTTTTT.

The chain combines TRBV5-1 with TRBJ2-3; 7 bases agree with TRBD2. The germline CDR1 and CDR2 sequences are SGHRS and YFSETQ. This CDR3 comprises 16 residues. Trimming at V came to 4 bases and at J to 0 bases, leaving 8 bases not matched to a gene. The DNA of the CDR3 is TGCGCCAGCAGCCCTATGGGTAGCGGGAGCACAGATACGCAGTATTTT. This codes for CASSPMGSGSTDTQYF.